Described below is a single T cell receptor beta chain sequence and its context. This clonotype was picked up a small number of times. The clone's antigen remains unknown. No much larger clone is present one base from it, and per-base qualities are unavailable. The sample is drawn from a study of patients and donors after allogeneic stem cell transplantation (dated by TCRdb to 2020 to 2022). Library method: RT-PCR. The instrument given in TCRdb is NextSeq 550. TCRdb trimmed public reads at Q25 via fastp, called clones via MiXCR and kept in-frame beta chains. Every CDR3 protein is listed once, alongside the most common genes and DNA of its rows. For this sample the table gives roughly 880,000 distinct CDR3 sequences, of which about a sixth were detected only once. The top ten clonotypes cover around 5.5% of the sample. The sample consisted of blood, either unsorted or a sorted T cell fraction (not recorded which). The TCR sequence derives from a human donor who was either an allogeneic HSCT recipient or a stem cell or donor lymphocyte infusion donor (not recorded which). It is not recorded whose cells these are; they may come from a transplant donor.

The CDR3 corresponds to CASRLDRVEGEQYF. The nucleotides are TGCGCCAGCCGACTAGACAGGGTGGAAGGAGAGCAGTACTTC. The V and J genes are TRBV5-1 and TRBJ2-7, and possibly TRBD1, on 7 matching bases. CDR1 SGHRS and CDR2 YFSETQ were looked up in the germline V gene. V and J are truncated by 7 bases and 7 bases respectively, leaving an intervening sequence of 21 bases. Counted from cysteine to phenylalanine, this CDR3 has 14 amino acids. The read is trimmed to its CDR3 DNA, 42 bases read in frame from base 1. The CDR3, completed at both ends by the reference TRBV5-1 and TRBJ2-7 genes, gives the full variable domain KAGVTQTPRYLIKTRGQQVTLSCSPISGHRSVSWYQQTPGQGLQFLFEYFSETQRNKGNFPGRFSGRQFSNSRSEMNVSTLELGDSALYLCASRLDRVEGEQYFGPGTRLTVT.